Sequencing of this T cell receptor (beta chain) was carried out in a study of early T cells in non-severe SARS-CoV-2 infection. On the study more broadly: It was bulk RNA from unsorted whole blood that was sequenced, and the chains were unpaired.

Unique molecular identifiers tagged individual cDNA molecules. TCRdb reanalysed the 5' RACE reads using MiXCR and keeps one entry per CDR3 protein. The sample lists roughly 100,000 distinct CDR3 sequences; approximately 12% were seen once. This clonotype was detected only a few times. The CDR3 spans 14 residues. Germline values: CDR1 SGHKS, CDR2 YYEKEE (reference sequence). Germline trimming cut 3 bases from V and 2 bases from J; bases unmatched to any gene: 5. The rearrangement links TRBV5-5 to TRBJ2-7, with TRBD1 identical over 7 bases. Source: whole blood, taken at baseline. This TCR was sampled from an adult who was a healthcare worker with PCR-confirmed SARS-CoV-2 infection or an uninfected control (not recorded which). The CDR3 region has the DNA TGTGCCAGCAGCTGGGGGACAGCGACCTACGAGCAGTACTTC. This sequence encodes CASSWGTATYEQYF.